This T cell receptor beta chain was documented in a study of cytomegalovirus exposure and HLA in healthy donors. Overall study context: Genotyping showed around 81% of some 400 donors falling in the Caucasian-associated ancestry cluster.

A multiplex PCR was run with 60 Vbeta primers and 13 Jbeta primers. Assay: immunoSEQ multiplex PCR; the TCRdb copy retains only in-frame clones and omits some. Of roughly 180,000 clones in the sample, roughly 87% were seen once. Germline CDR1 is MNHNS and CDR2 is SASEGT. V lost 1 base and J 0 bases, leaving 9 bases between the germline ends. CDR3 size: 15 residues. This clone was recorded a few times. Its cognate antigen is unknown. General study findings and limits: The study labeled fewer than 200 TCR beta chains cytomegalovirus-associated. The authors later linked a missense DCLRE1C variant to TCR beta V- and J-gene trimming. An analysis was carried out later, and it reportedly showed fewer N-insertions in an Asian-associated ancestry cluster than the approximately 670-donor mean.

This TCR came from a man aged 40-49 years in good health and CMV-seronegative. Sequenced: PBMCs. The chain recombines TRBV6-1 with TRBJ1-1; D uncertain. CDR3 coding DNA: TGTGCCAGCAGTGAAGGGCTGAAATTGAACACTGAAGCTTTCTTT. Protein: CASSEGLKLNTEAFF.